A single sample is the source of the 10 T cell receptor beta chains below, sequenced in a study of early T cells in non-severe SARS-CoV-2 infection. TCRdb reprocessed the 5' RACE reads with MiXCR, giving one entry per CDR3 protein. Here the sample spans approximately 29,000 distinct CDR3 sequences, around 5.8% being singletons. The sequenced sample was whole blood, obtained at baseline. The receptor source for this set is an adult who was a healthcare worker with PCR-confirmed SARS-CoV-2 infection or an uninfected control (not recorded which).

This clonotype was detected ten times or more. The chain is built from TRBV12-3 or TRBV12-4 and TRBJ2-7; tentatively, D is TRBD2 (5 bases). The CDR3 runs 13 residues. Deletions cut 5 bases from V and 6 bases from J, with 14 bases between. The DNA of the CDR3 is TGTGCCAGCAGTCCGACTACAGCTGGCGAGCAGTACTTC. The encoded protein is CASSPTTAGEQYF.

This clonotype was seen many times. The genes are TRBV10-2 and TRBJ2-7; D may match TRBD1 or TRBD2 (6 bases each). Deletions cut 4 bases from V and 2 bases from J, with 30 bases between. Germline V gene data show CDR1 as WSHSY and CDR2 as SAAADI. The CDR3 covers 20 residues. CDR3 coding DNA: TGCGCCAGCAGTGTTTCGAGTATTCCGGGGGCGGCCTTAATTCCCTACGAGCAGTACTTC. Protein sequence: CASSVSSIPGAALIPYEQYF.

This clonotype was observed at least ten times. This rearrangement joins TRBV6-2 or TRBV6-3 to TRBJ2-3; D call uncertain. V lost 2 bases, J lost 2 bases, and 11 bases lay in between. Per germline, CDR1 MNHEY and CDR2 SVGEGT. CDR3 length: 15 amino acids. The DNA for the CDR3 is TGTGCCAGCAGTTACGACGCTTCATTCACAGATACGCAGTATTTT. Its translation: CASSYDASFTDTQYF.

The chain carries TRBV4-1 and TRBJ2-5, with 8 positions matching TRBD2. The CDR3 sequence is 15 residues long. The germline V gene encodes CDR1 MGHRA and CDR2 YSYEKL. V was pared by 3 bases and J by 1 base, with 4 bases of the junction left unmatched. DNA for the CDR3: TGCGCCAGCAGCCACCCCGGGACTAGCCAAGAGACCCAGTACTTC. Protein sequence: CASSHPGTSQETQYF.

This clonotype was seen repeatedly, ten times or more. The chain uses TRBV15 and TRBJ2-5, with 10 bases fitting TRBD2. The V gene's germline CDR1 is LNHNV and CDR2 YYDKDF (reference sequence). This CDR3 region has 16 residues. The junction had 8 bases not matched to a gene; V was cut back by 5 bases and J by 2 bases. CDR3 in amino acids: CATSPDSGGIQETQYF. Written as DNA, the CDR3 is TGTGCCACCAGCCCGGATAGCGGGGGGATTCAAGAGACCCAGTACTTC.

This clonotype was counted at least ten times. V and J are TRBV20-1 and TRBJ2-5; D gene ambiguous. This CDR3 spans 13 amino acids. CDR1 is DFQATT and CDR2 is SNEGSKA in the germline V gene (reference sequence). The V end lost 0 bases, the J end lost 5 bases, and 10 bases lay between the germline ends. The CDR3: CSARDVVSETQYF. The CDR3 coding sequence is TGCAGTGCTAGAGATGTAGTTTCGGAGACCCAGTACTTC.

Regarding this clonotype: Since a much larger clone is just one base distant, this may be a read error. The chain couples TRBV3-1 to TRBJ2-1; D possibly corresponds to TRBD2 (5 bases). V was cut by 5 bases and J by 6 bases, with 17 bases left in between. Germline CDR1 and CDR2: LGHDT and YNNKEL (reference sequence). The CDR3 totals 15 residues. In nucleotides, the CDR3 is TGTGCCAGCAGCTACCTCCACCTAGCTCGCAATGAGCAGTTCTTC. Its translation is CASSYLHLARNEQFF.

This clonotype appeared many times. J is TRBJ1-3 and V is TRBV7-9, with a tentative D call TRBD1 (6 bases). V dropped 7 bases and J dropped 4 bases, with 11 bases sitting between them. This CDR3 region has 13 residues. CDR1 and CDR2 (germline): SEHNR, FQNEAQ (reference sequence). The CDR3 DNA is TGTGCCAGCATGCAGGGGTCCGGAAACACCATATATTTT. Its protein product is CASMQGSGNTIYF.

This clonotype was recorded many times. The chain is built from TRBV10-2 and TRBJ2-1; the match to TRBD2 covers 7 bases. The CDR3 sequence is 15 residues long. V shed 2 bases and J 9 bases; nucleotides not matched to a gene: 10. The germline V gene has CDR1 WSHSY and CDR2 SAAADI. In DNA form, the CDR3 reads TGCGCCAGCAGTGAGAGGGCAGGTCCGGGAGGTGAGCAGTTCTTC. Its protein is CASSERAGPGGEQFF.

In regard to this clonotype: At one end the junction does not follow the germline gene, possibly because of a read error. The chain has TRBV28 and TRBJ2-7; 9 nucleotides align to TRBD1. Germline CDR1 is MDHEN and CDR2 is SYDVKM. The CDR3 is 14 residues long. CDR3 nucleotides: TGTGCCAGCAACAGGGGGCCCGGAAAGTACGAGCGGTACTTC. The encoded protein is CASNRGPGKYERYF.